This T cell receptor (beta chain) was documented in a study of shared clonotypes between healthy human individuals. The repertoire was sequenced with immunoSEQ multiplex PCR; TCRdb's copy has only in-frame clones and lacks some. The table has roughly 1 million clones, 65% to 80% seen once. This CDR3 has 15 amino acids. V dropped 0 bases and J dropped 3 bases, with 12 bases sitting between them. The germline V gene has CDR1 SGDLS and CDR2 YYNGEE. General observations from the study: The authors sampled blood alone, and tissue repertoires likely differ. Among the subsets, naive ones generally showed larger estimated richness than memory ones.

A remark on this clone: The antigen is unknown.

Division of CD4+ cells produced a CD45RA+ naive subset and a CD45RA-negative memory subset. Input material: memory CD4+ T cells sorted from blood. Sample subset: CD45RA-negative fraction. This chain uses TRBV9 with TRBJ2-5; possible D gene TRBD2, 6 bases. The TCR sequence derives from a man younger than 35 in good health. In DNA, the CDR3 is TGTGCCAGCAGCGTAGGGCGGGGAAACGAAGAGACCCAGTACTTC. Translated, it gives CASSVGRGNEETQYF.